This is a list of T cell receptor beta chains from one sample in a study of shared clonotypes between healthy human individuals. Sequencing was performed with immunoSEQ multiplex PCR; in TCRdb, only in-frame clones are kept and a portion is missing. The sample has some 740,000 clones; 80% to 95% are singletons. The sequencing input was naive CD8+ T cells sorted from blood. These receptors were collected from a man aged 30 to 39 in good health. Each CDR3 is given with its conserved first and last residue. A D gene is named only where the DNA matches it firmly. For some rows the clone size is stated as once, few or many, or as a class when expanded; others skip it.

j_call: TRBJ2-5
d_call: .
clone_size: .
v_call: TRBV27
cdr3_nt: TGTGCCAGCAGGAAACAAGAGACCCAGTACTTC
cdr3_aa: CASRKQETQYF

j_call: TRBJ2-1
d_call: .
clone_size: .
v_call: TRBV9
cdr3_nt: TGTGCCAGCAGCGTAGAAGGGGGGGCACATGAGCAGTTCTTC
cdr3_aa: CASSVEGGAHEQFF

j_call: TRBJ2-5
d_call: .
clone_size: .
v_call: TRBV7-9
cdr3_nt: TGTGCCAGCAGCTTATTTGGAGGGGGCGCAGAGACCCAGTACTTC
cdr3_aa: CASSLFGGGAETQYF

j_call: TRBJ2-7
d_call: .
clone_size: once
v_call: TRBV6-1
cdr3_nt: TGTGCCAGCAGTGACCTGGGAACAGGATCCTACGAGCAGTACTTC
cdr3_aa: CASSDLGTGSYEQYF

j_call: TRBJ2-7
d_call: .
clone_size: .
v_call: TRBV4-1
cdr3_nt: TGCGCCAGCAGCCAAGAGTCCTTAAACCACTACGAGCAGTACTTC
cdr3_aa: CASSQESLNHYEQYF

j_call: TRBJ2-3
d_call: .
clone_size: .
v_call: TRBV27
cdr3_nt: TGTGCCAGCAGTTCAGCTACAAACACAGATACGCAGTATTTT
cdr3_aa: CASSSATNTDTQYF

j_call: TRBJ1-5
d_call: .
clone_size: .
v_call: TRBV6-6
cdr3_nt: TGTGCCAGCAGCCCCGGGGGGGGCAATCAGCCCCAGCATTTT
cdr3_aa: CASSPGGGNQPQHF

j_call: TRBJ1-2
d_call: .
clone_size: .
v_call: TRBV25-1
cdr3_nt: TGTGCCAGCAGTGAAGCGGGTGTGTGGGGCAGCTCCAGTGGCTACACCTTC
cdr3_aa: CASSEAGVWGSSSGYTF

j_call: TRBJ1-4
d_call: .
clone_size: .
v_call: TRBV28
cdr3_nt: TGTGCCAGCAGTTTTTTGGTTGGAAATGAAAAACTGTTTTTT
cdr3_aa: CASSFLVGNEKLFF

j_call: TRBJ2-7
d_call: TRBD1
clone_size: .
v_call: TRBV6-6
cdr3_nt: TGTGCCACCCAATCCGGGACAGCGGATTTTACGGTGCAGTACTTC
cdr3_aa: CATQSGTADFTVQYF

j_call: TRBJ2-7
d_call: .
clone_size: .
v_call: TRBV10-3
cdr3_nt: TGTGCCATCAGAGATTCACAGGGAACCTACGAGCAGTACTTC
cdr3_aa: CAIRDSQGTYEQYF

j_call: TRBJ2-1
d_call: TRBD2
clone_size: .
v_call: TRBV9
cdr3_nt: TGTGCCAGCAGCGTAGCTCAGCGGGAGTATTGGAATGAGCAGTTCTTC
cdr3_aa: CASSVAQREYWNEQFF

j_call: TRBJ1-5
d_call: .
clone_size: .
v_call: TRBV28
cdr3_nt: TGTGCCAGCAGTCCGCTCGTGGGAAGCAATCAGCCCCAGCATTTT
cdr3_aa: CASSPLVGSNQPQHF

j_call: TRBJ2-7
d_call: .
clone_size: .
v_call: TRBV27
cdr3_nt: TGTGCCAGCAGTTACGGGAGTCAATCCTACGAGCAGTACTTC
cdr3_aa: CASSYGSQSYEQYF

j_call: TRBJ2-1
d_call: TRBD1
clone_size: .
v_call: TRBV6-6
cdr3_nt: TGTGCCAGCAGTCTCTCAGGGGGCGCAGAAAGTGAGCAGTTCTTC
cdr3_aa: CASSLSGGAESEQFF

j_call: TRBJ2-7
d_call: TRBD2
clone_size: .
v_call: TRBV5-8
cdr3_nt: TGTGCCAGCAGCGTGGGACTAGCGGGAGGGGATGAGCAGTACTTC
cdr3_aa: CASSVGLAGGDEQYF

j_call: TRBJ1-4
d_call: .
clone_size: once
v_call: TRBV18
cdr3_nt: TGTGCCAGCTCAGGTGCGGGCGGCGGGAATGAAAAACTGTTTTTT
cdr3_aa: CASSGAGGGNEKLFF

j_call: TRBJ2-7
d_call: .
clone_size: .
v_call: TRBV15
cdr3_nt: TGTGCCACCAGCAGAGATCGAGGCAGTCTTACCTACGAGCAGTACTTC
cdr3_aa: CATSRDRGSLTYEQYF

j_call: TRBJ2-3
d_call: .
clone_size: .
v_call: TRBV25-1
cdr3_nt: TGTGCCAGCAGTGCGGATACGCAGTATTTT
cdr3_aa: CASSADTQYF

j_call: TRBJ2-2
d_call: .
clone_size: .
v_call: TRBV29-1
cdr3_nt: TGCAGCGCCTTGGGACGGAAAGTTACCGGGGAGCTGTTTTTT
cdr3_aa: CSALGRKVTGELFF

j_call: TRBJ2-5
d_call: TRBD1
clone_size: .
v_call: TRBV2
cdr3_nt: TGTGCCAGCACAGCGGACAGGGGGCTTGAGACCCAGTACTTC
cdr3_aa: CASTADRGLETQYF

j_call: TRBJ2-7
d_call: .
clone_size: .
v_call: TRBV4-1
cdr3_nt: TGCGCCAGCAGCCAAGCCCCGGGCAGGGGTCACGAGCAGTACTTC
cdr3_aa: CASSQAPGRGHEQYF

j_call: TRBJ2-5
d_call: .
clone_size: .
v_call: TRBV19
cdr3_nt: TGTGCCAGTAGTATAGTATTGGGAGAGACCCAGTACTTC
cdr3_aa: CASSIVLGETQYF

j_call: TRBJ2-3
d_call: TRBD1
clone_size: .
v_call: TRBV27
cdr3_nt: TGTGCCAGCAGTTTCCCCGGGGGACAGGGCACAGATACGCAGTATTTT
cdr3_aa: CASSFPGGQGTDTQYF

j_call: TRBJ2-7
d_call: TRBD1
clone_size: .
v_call: TRBV5-1
cdr3_nt: TGCGCCAGCAGCTTAGCCCCCGGGACAGGGCGGGAGCAGTACTTC
cdr3_aa: CASSLAPGTGREQYF

j_call: TRBJ2-7
d_call: TRBD2
clone_size: .
v_call: TRBV28
cdr3_nt: TGTGCCAGCAGAGATCCGGGACTAGCGACCTACGAGCAGTACTTC
cdr3_aa: CASRDPGLATYEQYF

j_call: TRBJ2-6
d_call: .
clone_size: .
v_call: TRBV7-8
cdr3_nt: TGTGCCAGCAGCTTACCACGTCGAGGGGCTGGGGCCAACGTCCTGACTTTC
cdr3_aa: CASSLPRRGAGANVLTF

j_call: TRBJ1-2
d_call: .
clone_size: .
v_call: TRBV27
cdr3_nt: TGTGCCAGCCGACCCCCCACCGGCGCTAACTATGGCTACACCTTC
cdr3_aa: CASRPPTGANYGYTF

j_call: TRBJ1-2
d_call: TRBD1
clone_size: .
v_call: TRBV19
cdr3_nt: TGTGCCAGTAGCAGACAGGGTAACTATGGCTACACCTTC
cdr3_aa: CASSRQGNYGYTF

j_call: TRBJ2-1
d_call: .
clone_size: .
v_call: TRBV6-8
cdr3_nt: TGTGCCAGCAGTCGGGGGTTTTGCGGACTAAGGTACAATGAGCAGTTCTTC
cdr3_aa: CASSRGFCGLRYNEQFF

j_call: TRBJ2-5
d_call: .
clone_size: .
v_call: TRBV7-2
cdr3_nt: TGTGCCAGCAGCTCCCTGACAGAAATCCAAGAGACCCAGTACTTC
cdr3_aa: CASSSLTEIQETQYF

j_call: TRBJ2-3
d_call: TRBD1
clone_size: .
v_call: TRBV28
cdr3_nt: TGTGCCAGCAGTTACGGACAGGGCACAGATACGCAGTATTTT
cdr3_aa: CASSYGQGTDTQYF

j_call: TRBJ2-7
d_call: TRBD1
clone_size: .
v_call: TRBV6-1
cdr3_nt: TGTGCCAGCACCGCGAACAGGGGAGCCTACGAGCAGTACTTC
cdr3_aa: CASTANRGAYEQYF

j_call: TRBJ2-7
d_call: TRBD1
clone_size: .
v_call: TRBV4-1
cdr3_nt: TGCGCCAGCAGCCAGGAAAGACAGGGAATAAGCTACGAGCAGTACTTC
cdr3_aa: CASSQERQGISYEQYF

j_call: TRBJ2-7
d_call: TRBD2
clone_size: .
v_call: TRBV7-9
cdr3_nt: TGTGCCAGCAGCTTACAACTAGCGGGGGACGAGCAGTACTTC
cdr3_aa: CASSLQLAGDEQYF

j_call: TRBJ2-1
d_call: TRBD2
clone_size: .
v_call: TRBV28
cdr3_nt: TGTGCCAGCAGTTTCCGTAGCGGGAGGGTCCATGAGCAGTTCTTC
cdr3_aa: CASSFRSGRVHEQFF

j_call: TRBJ2-7
d_call: .
clone_size: .
v_call: TRBV27
cdr3_nt: TGTGCCAGCAGTTTATCCGGGTACGAGCAGTACTTC
cdr3_aa: CASSLSGYEQYF

j_call: TRBJ2-5
d_call: .
clone_size: .
v_call: TRBV7-8
cdr3_nt: TGTGCCAGCAGCTTAGAGCGTGTCCAGGAGACCCAGTACTTC
cdr3_aa: CASSLERVQETQYF

j_call: TRBJ2-1
d_call: TRBD2
clone_size: .
v_call: TRBV9
cdr3_nt: TGTGCCAGCAGCGTTAGCGGGATCGCCTACAATGAGCAGTTCTTC
cdr3_aa: CASSVSGIAYNEQFF

j_call: TRBJ1-1
d_call: .
clone_size: .
v_call: TRBV6-5
cdr3_nt: TGTGCCAGCAGACAAAGTGTTTGGGCTGAAGCTTTCTTT
cdr3_aa: CASRQSVWAEAFF

j_call: TRBJ1-5
d_call: .
clone_size: .
v_call: TRBV6-1
cdr3_nt: TGTGCCAGTATGACTCTTTTGGGCAATCAGCCCCAGCATTTT
cdr3_aa: CASMTLLGNQPQHF

j_call: TRBJ2-1
d_call: TRBD2
clone_size: .
v_call: TRBV28
cdr3_nt: TGTGCCAGCAGTCTCGCTCCGGGACTAGCGTACAATGAGCAGTTCTTC
cdr3_aa: CASSLAPGLAYNEQFF

j_call: TRBJ1-1
d_call: .
clone_size: .
v_call: TRBV4-1
cdr3_nt: TGCGCCAGCAGCCAAGATCGGGGGGGCCTTGAAGCTTTCTTT
cdr3_aa: CASSQDRGGLEAFF

j_call: TRBJ1-4
d_call: .
clone_size: .
v_call: TRBV27
cdr3_nt: TGTGCCAGCAGTTTAGCTAAGGGGCGTAATGAAAAACTGTTTTTT
cdr3_aa: CASSLAKGRNEKLFF

j_call: TRBJ2-1
d_call: TRBD1
clone_size: .
v_call: TRBV7-9
cdr3_nt: TGTGCCAGCAGCTTAGAAGGGACAGGGAAAAACAATGAGCAGTTCTTC
cdr3_aa: CASSLEGTGKNNEQFF

j_call: TRBJ2-1
d_call: .
clone_size: .
v_call: TRBV7-2
cdr3_nt: TGTGCCAGCAGCTTGACTGGGGCAGCGTGGTTCTTC
cdr3_aa: CASSLTGAAWFF

j_call: TRBJ2-1
d_call: TRBD2
clone_size: .
v_call: TRBV27
cdr3_nt: TGTGCCAGCGGGGAGCGGGAGGGCTACAATGAGCAGTTCTTC
cdr3_aa: CASGEREGYNEQFF

j_call: TRBJ1-2
d_call: TRBD1
clone_size: .
v_call: TRBV5-4
cdr3_nt: TGTGCCAGCAGCTCTCAGGGGGCTGCCTATGGCTACACCTTC
cdr3_aa: CASSSQGAAYGYTF

j_call: TRBJ2-7
d_call: TRBD2
clone_size: .
v_call: TRBV7-9
cdr3_nt: TGTGCCAGCAGCCCGACTAGCGGGAGCCACGAGCAGTACTTC
cdr3_aa: CASSPTSGSHEQYF

j_call: TRBJ2-1
d_call: TRBD2
clone_size: .
v_call: TRBV9
cdr3_nt: TGTGCCAGCACGGGGCGGGAGCCTTCCTACAATGAGCAGTTCTTC
cdr3_aa: CASTGREPSYNEQFF

j_call: TRBJ2-7
d_call: .
clone_size: .
v_call: TRBV27
cdr3_nt: TGTGCCAGCAGTTTATCCCTCTTAGCCACCTACGAGCAGTACTTC
cdr3_aa: CASSLSLLATYEQYF

j_call: TRBJ1-2
d_call: .
clone_size: .
v_call: TRBV27
cdr3_nt: TGTGCCAGCAGACCTAGCAGGGTTCAGGAAGGCTACACCTTC
cdr3_aa: CASRPSRVQEGYTF

j_call: TRBJ1-2
d_call: .
clone_size: .
v_call: TRBV4-3
cdr3_nt: TGCGCCAGCAGCCAAGACCAAGAGGGGGGAGGCTATGGCTACACCTTC
cdr3_aa: CASSQDQEGGGYGYTF

j_call: TRBJ2-7
d_call: .
clone_size: .
v_call: TRBV7-8
cdr3_nt: TGTGCCAGCAGCTTAGAGGGAACCTACGAGCAGTACTTC
cdr3_aa: CASSLEGTYEQYF

j_call: TRBJ2-7
d_call: TRBD1
clone_size: .
v_call: TRBV7-9
cdr3_nt: TGTGCCAGCAGCTTGCAGGGGGCAATCGAGCAGTACTTC
cdr3_aa: CASSLQGAIEQYF